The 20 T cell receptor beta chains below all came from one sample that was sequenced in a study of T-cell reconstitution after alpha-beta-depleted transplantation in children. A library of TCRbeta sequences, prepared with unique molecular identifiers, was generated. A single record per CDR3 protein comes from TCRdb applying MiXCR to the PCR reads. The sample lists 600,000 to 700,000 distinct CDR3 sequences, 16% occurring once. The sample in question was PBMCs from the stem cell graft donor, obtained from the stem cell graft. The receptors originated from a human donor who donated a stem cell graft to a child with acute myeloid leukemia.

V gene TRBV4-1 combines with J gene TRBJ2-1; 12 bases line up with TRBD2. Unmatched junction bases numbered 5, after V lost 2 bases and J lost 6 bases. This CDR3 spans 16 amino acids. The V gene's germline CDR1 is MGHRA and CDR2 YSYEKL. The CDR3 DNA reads TGCGCCAGCAGCCAATTACTAGCGGGGGGTACCAATGAGCAGTTCTTC. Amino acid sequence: CASSQLLAGGTNEQFF.

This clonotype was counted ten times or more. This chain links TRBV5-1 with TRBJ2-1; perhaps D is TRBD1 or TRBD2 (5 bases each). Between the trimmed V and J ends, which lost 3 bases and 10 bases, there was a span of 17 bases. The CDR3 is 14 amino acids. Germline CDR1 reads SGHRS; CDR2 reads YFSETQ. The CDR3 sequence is CASSSGPTSREQFF. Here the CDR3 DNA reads TGCGCCAGCAGCTCGGGACCAACTTCGCGGGAGCAGTTCTTC. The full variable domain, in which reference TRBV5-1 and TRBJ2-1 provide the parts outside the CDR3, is KAGVTQTPRYLIKTRGQQVTLSCSPISGHRSVSWYQQTPGQGLQFLFEYFSETQRNKGNFPGRFSGRQFSNSRSEMNVSTLELGDSALYLCASSSGPTSREQFFGPGTRLTVL.

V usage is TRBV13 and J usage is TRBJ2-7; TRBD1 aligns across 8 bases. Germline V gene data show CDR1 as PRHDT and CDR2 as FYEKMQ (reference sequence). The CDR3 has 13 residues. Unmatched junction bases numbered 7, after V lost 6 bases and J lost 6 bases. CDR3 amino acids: CASSRTGRAEQYV. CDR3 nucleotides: TGTGCCAGCAGTCGGACAGGGCGCGCCGAGCAGTACGTC.

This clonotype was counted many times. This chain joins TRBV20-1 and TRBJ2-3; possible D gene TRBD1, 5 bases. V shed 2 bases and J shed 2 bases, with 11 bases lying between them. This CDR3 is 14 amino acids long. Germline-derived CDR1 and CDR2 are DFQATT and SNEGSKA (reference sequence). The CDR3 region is CSARSGQYTDTQYF. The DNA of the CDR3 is TGCAGTGCTAGATCCGGACAATACACAGATACGCAGTATTTT.

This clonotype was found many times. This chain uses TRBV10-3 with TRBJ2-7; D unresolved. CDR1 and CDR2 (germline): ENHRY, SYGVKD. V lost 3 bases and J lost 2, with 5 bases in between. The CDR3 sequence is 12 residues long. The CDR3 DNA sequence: TGTGCCATCAGTGACGTTCCCTACGAGCAGTACTTC. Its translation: CAISDVPYEQYF.

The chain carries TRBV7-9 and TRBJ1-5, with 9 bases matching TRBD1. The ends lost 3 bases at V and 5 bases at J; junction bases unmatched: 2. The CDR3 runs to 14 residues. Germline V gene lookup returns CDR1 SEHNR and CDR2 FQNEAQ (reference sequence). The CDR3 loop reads CASSFGDRDQPQHF. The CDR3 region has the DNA TGTGCCAGCAGCTTCGGGGACAGGGATCAGCCCCAGCATTTT.

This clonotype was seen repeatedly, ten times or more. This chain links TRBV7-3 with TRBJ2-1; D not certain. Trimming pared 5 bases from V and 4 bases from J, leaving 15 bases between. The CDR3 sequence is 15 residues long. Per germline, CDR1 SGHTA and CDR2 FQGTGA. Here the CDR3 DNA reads TGTGCCAGCAGCCCGAGGTCGTCGACTTACAATGAGCAGTTCTTC. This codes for CASSPRSSTYNEQFF.

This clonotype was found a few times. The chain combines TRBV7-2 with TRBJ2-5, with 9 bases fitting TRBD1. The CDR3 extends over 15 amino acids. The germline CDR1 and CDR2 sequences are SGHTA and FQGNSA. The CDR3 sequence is CALRGWGQGDKTQYF. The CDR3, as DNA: TGTGCTCTCCGAGGGTGGGGACAGGGAGATAAGACCCAGTACTTC. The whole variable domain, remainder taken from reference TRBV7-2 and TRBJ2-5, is GAGVSQSPSNKVTEKGKDVELRCDPISGHTALYWYRQSLGQGLEFLIYFQGNSAPDKSGLPSDRFSAERTGGSVSTLTIQRTQQEDSAVYLCALRGWGQGDKTQYFGPGTRLLVL.

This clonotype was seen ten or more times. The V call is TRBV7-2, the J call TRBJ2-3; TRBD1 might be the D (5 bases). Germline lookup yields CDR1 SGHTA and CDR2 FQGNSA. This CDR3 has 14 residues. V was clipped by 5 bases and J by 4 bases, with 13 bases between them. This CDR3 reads CASSPDTGADTQYF. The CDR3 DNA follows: TGTGCCAGCAGCCCGGACACGGGTGCAGATACGCAGTATTTT.

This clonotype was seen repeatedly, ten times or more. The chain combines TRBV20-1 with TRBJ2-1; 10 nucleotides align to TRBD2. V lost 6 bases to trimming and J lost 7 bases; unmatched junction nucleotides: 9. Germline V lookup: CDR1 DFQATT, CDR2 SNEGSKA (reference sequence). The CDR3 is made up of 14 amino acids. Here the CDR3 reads CSASWGAGGNEQFF. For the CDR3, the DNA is TGCAGTGCCTCCTGGGGAGCGGGGGGGAATGAGCAGTTCTTC.

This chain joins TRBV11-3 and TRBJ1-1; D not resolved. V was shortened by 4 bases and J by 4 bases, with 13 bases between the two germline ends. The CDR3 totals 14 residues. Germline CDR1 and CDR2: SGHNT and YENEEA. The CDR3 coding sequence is TGTGCCAGCAGCTCTCCTCGGGATGTCACTGAAGCTTTCTTT. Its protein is CASSSPRDVTEAFF.

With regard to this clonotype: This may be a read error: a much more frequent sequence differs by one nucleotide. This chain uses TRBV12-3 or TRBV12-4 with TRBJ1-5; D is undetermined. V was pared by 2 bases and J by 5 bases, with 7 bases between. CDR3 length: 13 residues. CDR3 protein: CASSLRSDQPQHF. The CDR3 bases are TGTGCCAGCAGTTTAAGGAGCGATCAGCCCCAGCATTTT.

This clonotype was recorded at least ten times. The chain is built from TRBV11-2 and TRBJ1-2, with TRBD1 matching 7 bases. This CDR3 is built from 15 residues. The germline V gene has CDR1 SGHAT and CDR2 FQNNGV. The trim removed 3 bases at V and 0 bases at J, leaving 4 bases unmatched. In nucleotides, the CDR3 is TGTGCCAGCAGCTTGAGGGGGCCGGCTAACTATGGCTACACCTTC. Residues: CASSLRGPANYGYTF.

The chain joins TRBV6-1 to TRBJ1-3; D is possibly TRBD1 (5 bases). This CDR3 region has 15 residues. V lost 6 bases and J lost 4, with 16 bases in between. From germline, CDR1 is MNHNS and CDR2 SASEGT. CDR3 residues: CASREPRGLGNTIYF. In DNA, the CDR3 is TGTGCCAGCAGGGAACCTCGGGGCCTCGGAAACACCATATATTTT.

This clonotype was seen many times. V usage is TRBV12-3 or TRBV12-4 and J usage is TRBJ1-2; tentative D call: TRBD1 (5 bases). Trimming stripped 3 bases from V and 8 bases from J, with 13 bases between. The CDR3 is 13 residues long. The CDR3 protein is CASSFAGYGGYTF. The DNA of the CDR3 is TGTGCCAGCAGTTTCGCAGGGTATGGCGGCTACACCTTC.

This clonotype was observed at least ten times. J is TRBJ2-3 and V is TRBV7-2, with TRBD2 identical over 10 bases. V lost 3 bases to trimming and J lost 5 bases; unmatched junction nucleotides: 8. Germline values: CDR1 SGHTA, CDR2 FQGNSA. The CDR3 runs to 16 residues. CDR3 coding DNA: TGTGCCAGCAGCTTGGCAAGCGGGGGGGCGGAAGATACGCAGTATTTT. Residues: CASSLASGGAEDTQYF.

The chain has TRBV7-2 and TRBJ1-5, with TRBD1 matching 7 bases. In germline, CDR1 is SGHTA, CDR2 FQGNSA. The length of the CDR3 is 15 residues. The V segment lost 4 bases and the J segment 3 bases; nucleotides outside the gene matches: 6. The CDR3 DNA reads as TGTGCCAGCAGCTCCGGACAGGAAATCAATCAGCCCCAGCATTTT. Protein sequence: CASSSGQEINQPQHF.

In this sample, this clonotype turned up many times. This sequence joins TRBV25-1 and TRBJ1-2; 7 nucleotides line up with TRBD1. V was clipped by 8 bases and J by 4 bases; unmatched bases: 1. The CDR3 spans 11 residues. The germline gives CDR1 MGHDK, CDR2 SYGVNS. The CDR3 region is CASRQGYGYTF. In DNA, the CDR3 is TGTGCCAGCCGACAGGGCTATGGCTACACCTTC.

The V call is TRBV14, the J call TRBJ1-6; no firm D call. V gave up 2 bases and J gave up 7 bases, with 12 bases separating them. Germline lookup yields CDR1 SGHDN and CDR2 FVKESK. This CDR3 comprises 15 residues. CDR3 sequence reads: CASSQRGRKNSPLHF. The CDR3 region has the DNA TGTGCCAGCAGCCAACGGGGAAGGAAAAATTCACCCCTCCACTTT.

The CDR3 coding sequence is TGTGCCAGCAGTTTATCGACTAGCGGCTCCTACGAGCAGTACGTC. This sequence encodes CASSLSTSGSYEQYV. V usage is TRBV28 and J usage is TRBJ2-7, with 9 positions matching TRBD2. Germline CDR1 reads MDHEN; CDR2 reads SYDVKM. CDR3 length equals 15 residues. V lost 1 base and J lost 0; bases outside the gene matches: 1.